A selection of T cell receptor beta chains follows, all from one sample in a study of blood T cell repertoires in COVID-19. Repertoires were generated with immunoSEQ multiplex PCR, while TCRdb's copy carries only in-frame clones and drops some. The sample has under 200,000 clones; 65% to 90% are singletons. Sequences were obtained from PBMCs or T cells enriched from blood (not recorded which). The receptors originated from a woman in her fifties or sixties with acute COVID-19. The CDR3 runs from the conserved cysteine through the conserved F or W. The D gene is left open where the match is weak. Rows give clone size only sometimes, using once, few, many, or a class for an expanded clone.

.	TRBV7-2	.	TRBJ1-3	CASSLGGIRSGNTIYF	TGTGCCAGCAGCTTAGGAGGTATTCGCTCTGGAAACACCATATATTTT
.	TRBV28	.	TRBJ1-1	CASSPQGFTEAFF	TGTGCCAGCAGCCCACAGGGTTTCACTGAAGCTTTCTTT
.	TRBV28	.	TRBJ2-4	CASSLAGPNIQYF	TGTGCCAGCAGTCTGGCAGGGCCGAACATTCAGTACTTC
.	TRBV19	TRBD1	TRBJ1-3	CASSIDKGAGNTIYF	TGTGCCAGTAGTATAGATAAGGGGGCCGGAAACACCATATATTTT
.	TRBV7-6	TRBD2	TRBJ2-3	CASSRRASGKESGSADTQYF	TGTGCCAGCAGCCGCCGGGCTAGCGGGAAGGAATCGGGCAGCGCAGATACGCAGTATTTT
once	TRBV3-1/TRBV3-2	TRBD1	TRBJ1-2	CASSQDRRTGLNYGYTF	TGTGCCAGCAGCCAAGATCGAAGGACAGGACTCAACTATGGCTACACCTTC
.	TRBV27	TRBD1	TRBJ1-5	CASSQTGEIYQPQHF	TGTGCCAGCAGTCAGACAGGGGAAATATATCAGCCCCAGCATTTT
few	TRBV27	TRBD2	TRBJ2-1	CASSSLAGGSYNEQFF	TGTGCCAGCAGTTCCCTAGCGGGAGGCTCTTACAATGAGCAGTTCTTC
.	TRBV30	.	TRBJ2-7	CAWSNRVPIEQYF	TGTGCCTGGAGTAACAGGGTACCGATCGAGCAGTACTTC
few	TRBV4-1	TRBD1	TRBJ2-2	CASSHGDRATGELFF	TGCGCCAGCAGCCATGGGGACAGGGCCACCGGGGAGCTGTTTTTT
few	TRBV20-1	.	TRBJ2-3	CSGQHEDTQYF	TGCAGTGGACAACACGAGGATACGCAGTATTTT
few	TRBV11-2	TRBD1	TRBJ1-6	CASSFGLGQGWSSPLHF	TGTGCCAGCAGCTTCGGGCTTGGACAGGGGTGGAGTTCACCCCTCCACTTT
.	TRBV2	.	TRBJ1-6	CASSDGAGTSPLHF	TGTGCCAGCAGTGATGGGGCAGGGACATCACCCCTCCACTTT
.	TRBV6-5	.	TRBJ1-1	CASSYANVGASAEAFF	TGTGCCAGCAGTTACGCGAATGTGGGGGCGAGCGCTGAAGCTTTCTTT
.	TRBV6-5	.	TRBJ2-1	CASSSSGGYNEQFF	.
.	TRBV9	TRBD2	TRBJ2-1	CASSVGGSSPEQFF	TGTGCCAGCAGCGTAGGCGGGAGCTCTCCCGAGCAGTTCTTC
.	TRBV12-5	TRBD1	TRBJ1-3	CASAKGQGMGGGEFSGNTIYF	TGTGCTAGTGCCAAGGGACAGGGGATGGGTGGTGGTGAGTTCTCTGGAAACACCATATATTTT